Shown below are 26 T cell receptor beta chains from a single sample sequenced in a study of cytomegalovirus exposure and HLA in healthy donors. Vbeta (60) and Jbeta (13) primers were used in the PCR. The table came from immunoSEQ multiplex PCR; TCRdb's copy has only in-frame clones and leaves some out. The sample consists of roughly 150,000 clones, roughly 82% of them appearing once. Sequenced: PBMCs. All receptors come from a girl aged 5 to 17 in good health and CMV-seropositive.

The chain links TRBV11-3 to TRBJ2-1; a possible D gene is TRBD2 (6 bases). Germline V lookup: CDR1 SGHNT, CDR2 YENEEA. Trimming took 5 bases from V and 13 from J, leaving 15 bases between them. CDR3 length: 12 amino acids. This chain's CDR3 is CASSGSRDKQFF. The CDR3 DNA follows: TGTGCCAGCAGCGGGTCGCGGGATAAACAGTTCTTC.

The CDR3 protein is CASSTSSGLQETQYF. The CDR3 DNA reads as TGCGCCAGCAGCACCTCTAGCGGGCTCCAAGAGACCCAGTACTTC. The chain couples TRBV5-1 to TRBJ2-5; the match to TRBD2 covers 8 bases. Germline trimming cut 4 bases from V and 1 base from J; bases unmatched to any gene: 6. CDR3 length: 15 residues. From germline, CDR1 is SGHRS and CDR2 YFSETQ.

A single count supports this clone. The chain links TRBV28 to TRBJ2-7; 10 positions match TRBD2. The germline V gene has CDR1 MDHEN and CDR2 SYDVKM. With V trimmed by 7 bases and J by 7 bases, 7 bases remained unmatched. The CDR3 loop spans 13 amino acids. The CDR3: CASNQREGQEQYF. The CDR3 bases are TGTGCCAGCAATCAGCGGGAGGGTCAAGAGCAGTACTTC.

The chain uses TRBV12-5 and TRBJ2-1, with D perhaps matching TRBD2 (5 bases). The CDR3 extends over 15 amino acids. Between the trimmed V and J ends, which lost 2 bases and 0 bases, there was a span of 8 bases. Germline CDR1 and CDR2: LGHNT and FRNRAP. The CDR3 spells CASGLSGSSYNEQFF. The CDR3 DNA is TGTGCTAGTGGTTTGTCGGGGAGCTCCTACAATGAGCAGTTCTTC.

Turning to this clone: Other DNA variants within this sample encode the same CDR3. The rearrangement uses TRBV7-9 and TRBJ1-2; D uncertain. CDR3 length equals 13 residues. Trimming left V 3 bases short and J 3 bases short, with 8 bases between. Germline V lookup: CDR1 SEHNR, CDR2 FQNEAQ (reference sequence). The CDR3 coding sequence is TGTGCCAGCAGCTTCGCGGGATACTATGGCTACACCTTC. It encodes CASSFAGYYGYTF. The full variable domain, in which reference TRBV7-9 and TRBJ1-2 provide the parts outside the CDR3, is DTGVSQNPRHKITKRGQNVTFRCDPISEHNRLYWYRQTLGQGPEFLTYFQNEAQLEKSRLLSDRFSAERPKGSFSTLEIQRTEQGDSAMYLCASSFAGYYGYTFGSGTRLTVV.

This clone occurred a few times. The V call is TRBV2, the J call TRBJ1-4, with D possibly matching TRBD1 (6 bases). The germline gives CDR1 SNHLY, CDR2 FYNNEI. Between the trimmed V and J ends, which lost 9 bases and 3 bases, there was a span of 14 bases. The CDR3 loop spans 14 amino acids. CDR3 in DNA: TGTGCCAGTTTAATGGGACACTCTAATGAAAAACTGTTTTTT. It specifies CASLMGHSNEKLFF.

This clone occurred a few times. V and J are TRBV29-1 and TRBJ1-2; D remains unclear. The CDR3 length is 9 residues. Germline CDR1 and CDR2: SQVTM and ANQGSEA. The V end was cut by 3 bases, the J end by 7 bases, with 3 bases between. This CDR3 is CSVDVGYTF. For the CDR3, the DNA is TGCAGCGTTGACGTTGGCTACACCTTC.

This clone was detected once. CDR3 bases: TGTGCCAGCAGCTTATTTCCCTCCGGCGGGGAGACCCAGTACTTC. Residues: CASSLFPSGGETQYF. This chain uses TRBV7-9 with TRBJ2-5, with D possibly matching TRBD2 (5 bases). Germline V gene lookup returns CDR1 SEHNR and CDR2 FQNEAQ (reference sequence). CDR3 length: 15 amino acids. Trimming shortened V by 2 bases and J by 5 bases, and 15 bases separated the two germline ends. Complete variable domain (other parts from reference TRBV7-9 and TRBJ2-5): DTGVSQNPRHKITKRGQNVTFRCDPISEHNRLYWYRQTLGQGPEFLTYFQNEAQLEKSRLLSDRFSAERPKGSFSTLEIQRTEQGDSAMYLCASSLFPSGGETQYFGPGTRLLVL.

The CDR3 reads CASSFLAGDNEQFF. The DNA of the CDR3 is TGTGCCAGCAGCTTTCTAGCGGGAGACAATGAGCAGTTCTTC. The chain has TRBV5-4 and TRBJ2-1; 10 bases fit TRBD2. The CDR3 spans 14 residues. Germline CDR1 and CDR2: SGHNT and YYREEE (reference sequence). With V trimmed by 2 bases and J by 5 bases, 1 base remained unmatched.

The J gene is TRBJ2-1, the V gene TRBV11-3; TRBD2 matches 7 bases. The CDR3 sequence is 16 residues long. Germline-derived CDR1 and CDR2 are SGHNT and YENEEA. The trim removed 2 bases at V and 5 bases at J, leaving 9 bases unmatched. CDR3 sequence: CASSLFGGDFHNEQFF. The CDR3 DNA reads TGTGCCAGCAGCTTATTTGGGGGGGACTTCCACAATGAGCAGTTCTTC. The whole variable domain, filled in from reference TRBV11-3 and TRBJ2-1, reads EAGVVQSPRYKIIEKKQPVAFWCNPISGHNTLYWYLQNLGQGPELLIRYENEEAVDDSQLPKDRFSAERLKGVDSTLKIQPAELGDSAVYLCASSLFGGDFHNEQFFGPGTRLTVL.

This clone came up a few times. The rearrangement links TRBV11-2 to TRBJ1-2; D uncertain. This CDR3 is 14 amino acids long. Trimming removed 1 base at V and 2 bases at J, with 8 bases between. Germline lookup yields CDR1 SGHAT and CDR2 FQNNGV. The CDR3 protein is CASSLGSTNYGYTF. CDR3 sequence (DNA): TGTGCCAGCAGCTTAGGGAGCACCAACTATGGCTACACCTTC.

The rearrangement uses TRBV28 and TRBJ1-3; 10 bases agree with TRBD1. Germline CDR1 and CDR2: MDHEN and SYDVKM. V lost 5 bases and J lost 7; bases outside the gene matches: 11. This CDR3 region has 16 residues. CDR3 nucleotides: TGTGCCAGCAGTAGCTCCGGGACAGGGGAACGGAACACCATATATTTT. Translated, it gives CASSSSGTGERNTIYF.

The genes are TRBV28 and TRBJ2-1, with 13 bases that match TRBD2. The CDR3 contains 17 residues. After removal of 6 bases from V and 5 bases from J, the junction contained 10 bases not matched to a gene. CDR1 MDHEN and CDR2 SYDVKM come from the germline V gene. The CDR3 here is CASSTYGTSGKDNEQFF. The CDR3 nucleotides read TGTGCCAGCAGCACTTATGGGACTAGCGGGAAGGACAATGAGCAGTTCTTC.

The chain joins TRBV5-1 to TRBJ2-7, with D possibly TRBD1 on 5 matching bases. CDR1 and CDR2 from the germline V gene are SGHRS and YFSETQ. The CDR3 is made up of 14 amino acids. The V gene lost 4 bases and the J gene lost 3 bases, with 14 bases spanning the gap. CDR3: CASSVRPGFYEQYF. The DNA for the CDR3 is TGCGCCAGCAGCGTTAGACCAGGGTTCTACGAGCAGTACTTC.

This chain links TRBV28 with TRBJ2-1; 7 bases are a match to TRBD1. The germline gives CDR1 MDHEN, CDR2 SYDVKM. The CDR3 runs to 15 residues. The junction had 10 bases not matched to a gene; V was cut back by 7 bases and J by 4 bases. CDR3 nucleotide sequence: TGTGCCAGCACCCAAACCAGGGGGAAGTACAATGAGCAGTTCTTC. Its translation is CASTQTRGKYNEQFF.

The rearrangement joins TRBV28 to TRBJ1-4, with 8 bases fitting TRBD1. Per germline, CDR1 MDHEN and CDR2 SYDVKM. Germline trimming cut 8 bases from V and 7 bases from J; bases unmatched to any gene: 9. This CDR3 region has 14 residues. CDR3 residues: CASGPGGVGEKLFF. CDR3 DNA: TGTGCCAGCGGCCCAGGGGGCGTGGGTGAAAAACTGTTTTTT. Supplemented by reference TRBV28 and TRBJ1-4, the full variable domain reads DVKVTQSSRYLVKRTGEKVFLECVQDMDHENMFWYRQDPGLGLRLIYFSYDVKMKEKGDIPEGYSVSREKKERFSLILESASTNQTSMYLCASGPGGVGEKLFFGSGTQLSVL.

The chain uses TRBV7-8 and TRBJ2-7; perhaps TRBD2 as D (6 bases). V gave up 8 bases and J gave up 0 bases, with 17 bases separating them. This CDR3 has 15 amino acids. Per the germline V gene, CDR1 is SGHVS and CDR2 is FQNEAQ. CDR3 bases: TGTGCCAGCCGCGAATGGGGCGGGAACTCCTACGAGCAGTACTTC. Its translation: CASREWGGNSYEQYF.

This chain uses TRBV11-2 with TRBJ2-1; 8 positions match TRBD2. Germline assignment: CDR1 SGHAT and CDR2 FQNNGV. The ends lost 6 bases at V and 6 bases at J; junction bases unmatched: 10. The CDR3 extends over 15 amino acids. The CDR3 loop is CASSPRSGGRNEQFF. In DNA form, the CDR3 reads TGTGCCAGCAGTCCGAGGTCGGGAGGGCGCAATGAGCAGTTCTTC.

The V call is TRBV9, the J call TRBJ2-1; D ambiguous. The CDR3 loop spans 14 amino acids. The V end was cut by 0 bases, the J end by 5 bases, with 9 bases between. Germline V gene lookup returns CDR1 SGDLS and CDR2 YYNGEE. As DNA, the CDR3 is TGTGCCAGCAGCGTAGAAGACAAAGACAATGAGCAGTTCTTC. It codes for CASSVEDKDNEQFF.

The sample holds one count of this clone. The chain joins TRBV18 to TRBJ1-1; 8 nucleotides match TRBD1. V lost 6 bases to trimming and J lost 2 bases; unmatched junction nucleotides: 8. This CDR3 has 15 residues. Germline V gene data show CDR1 as KGHSH and CDR2 as LQKENI. The CDR3, as DNA: TGTGCCAGCTCGCGAGACAGGGGTGGTAACACTGAAGCTTTCTTT. The encoded protein is CASSRDRGGNTEAFF. Full variable domain (missing parts from reference TRBV18 and TRBJ1-1): NAGVMQNPRHLVRRRGQEARLRCSPMKGHSHVYWYRQLPEEGLKFMVYLQKENIIDESGMPKERFSAEFPKEGPSILRIQQVVRGDSAAYFCASSRDRGGNTEAFFGQGTRLTVV.

V is TRBV13 and J is TRBJ2-3; 10 nucleotides match TRBD2. Trimming at V came to 1 base and at J to 4 bases, leaving 2 bases not matched to a gene. The CDR3 runs 15 residues. CDR1 and CDR2 from the germline V gene are PRHDT and FYEKMQ (reference sequence). The CDR3 here is CASSLEGLAADTQYF. The CDR3, as DNA: TGTGCCAGCAGCTTAGAAGGACTAGCGGCAGATACGCAGTATTTT.

The chain combines TRBV2 with TRBJ1-1, with D tentatively TRBD1 (5 bases). CDR3 length: 14 amino acids. Germline-derived CDR1 and CDR2 are SNHLY and FYNNEI. Trimming pared 1 base from V and 5 bases from J, leaving 11 bases between. The CDR3 region is CASSEVGGGTEAFF. DNA of the CDR3: TGTGCCAGCAGTGAAGTGGGGGGTGGTACTGAAGCTTTCTTT.

This clone was seen just once. This sequence joins TRBV29-1 and TRBJ1-5; 9 positions match TRBD1. This CDR3 has 14 residues. J gave up 0 bases and V 7 bases, and 4 bases lay outside the gene matches. Germline V CDR1 and CDR2: SQVTM, ANQGSEA. The CDR3 DNA follows: TGCAGCGCCCTGACAGGGGGTAGCAATCAGCCCCAGCATTTT. Translating it yields CSALTGGSNQPQHF.

The genes are TRBV11-3 and TRBJ2-5; D not certain. This CDR3 has 16 residues. V dropped 0 bases and J dropped 4 bases, with 15 bases sitting between them. Germline V gene data show CDR1 as SGHNT and CDR2 as YENEEA. The CDR3 DNA sequence: TGTGCCAGCAGCTTAGAGGTCATCGGGTGGGTAGAGACCCAGTACTTC. Translating gives CASSLEVIGWVETQYF.

The rearrangement uses TRBV5-4 and TRBJ2-1; 7 nucleotides agree with TRBD1. V gave up 4 bases and J gave up 5 bases; unmatched junction bases: 12. This CDR3 has 16 amino acids. CDR1 SGHNT and CDR2 YYREEE come from the germline V gene (reference sequence). DNA for the CDR3: TGTGCCAGCAGCAAGGGGACAGACAGATTTGACAATGAGCAGTTCTTC. Encoded protein: CASSKGTDRFDNEQFF.

This clone has only one observation. The chain recombines TRBV30 with TRBJ1-6, with 10 bases aligning to TRBD1. The CDR3 covers 12 residues. Germline loops: CDR1 GTSNPN, CDR2 SVGIG (reference sequence). The V gene end was trimmed by 8 bases and the J gene end by 8 bases; junction bases not matched to a gene: 3. CDR3 amino acids: CARGTGDSPLHF. The CDR3 DNA sequence: TGTGCCCGTGGGACAGGGGATTCACCCCTCCACTTT.